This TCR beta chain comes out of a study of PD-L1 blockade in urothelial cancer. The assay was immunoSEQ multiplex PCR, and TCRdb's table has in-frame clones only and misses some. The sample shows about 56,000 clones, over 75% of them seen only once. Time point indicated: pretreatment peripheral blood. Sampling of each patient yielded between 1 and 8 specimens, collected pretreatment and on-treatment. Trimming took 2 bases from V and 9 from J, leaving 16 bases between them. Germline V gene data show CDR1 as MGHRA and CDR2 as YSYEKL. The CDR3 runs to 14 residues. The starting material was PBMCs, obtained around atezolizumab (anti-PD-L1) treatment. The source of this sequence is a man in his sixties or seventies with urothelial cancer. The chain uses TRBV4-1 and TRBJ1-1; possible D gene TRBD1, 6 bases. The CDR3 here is CASSQTGRGSQAFF. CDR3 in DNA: TGCGCCAGCAGCCAAACAGGGAGAGGATCGCAAGCTTTCTTT.